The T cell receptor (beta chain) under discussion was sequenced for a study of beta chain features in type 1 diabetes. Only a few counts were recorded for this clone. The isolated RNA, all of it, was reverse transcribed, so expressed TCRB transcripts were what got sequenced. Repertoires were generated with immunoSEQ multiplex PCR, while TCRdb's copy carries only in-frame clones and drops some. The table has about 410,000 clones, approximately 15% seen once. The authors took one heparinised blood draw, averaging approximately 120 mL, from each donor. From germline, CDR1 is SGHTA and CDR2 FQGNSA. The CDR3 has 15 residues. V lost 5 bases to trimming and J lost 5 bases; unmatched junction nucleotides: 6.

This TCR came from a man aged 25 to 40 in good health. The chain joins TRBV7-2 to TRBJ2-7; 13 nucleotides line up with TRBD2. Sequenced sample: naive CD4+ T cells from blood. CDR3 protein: CASSLLGLAGDEQYF. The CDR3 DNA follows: TGTGCCAGCAGCCTACTAGGACTAGCGGGAGACGAGCAGTACTTC.